This is a list of T cell receptor beta chains from one sample in a study of T-cell reconstitution after alpha-beta-depleted transplantation in children. Each CDR3 protein is one row after TCRdb ran MiXCR on the PCR reads. Here the sample spans roughly 500,000 distinct CDR3 sequences, around 20% being singletons. The specimen was PBMCs from the stem cell graft donor, collected from the stem cell graft. These receptors were taken from a human donor who donated a stem cell graft to a child with acute lymphoblastic leukemia. Both conserved end residues are part of each CDR3. D genes are given only for firm matches. The size entry is marked missing in some rows and otherwise reads once, few, many or a size class.

>TRBD2|NA|TRBJ2-7|TRBV28
CASSVLAGASEQYF
TGTGCCAGCAGTGTACTAGCGGGAGCGTCTGAGCAGTACTTC
>TRBD2|NA|TRBJ2-1|TRBV5-6
CASSRGLASASYNEQFF
TGTGCCAGCAGCCGGGGACTAGCGTCAGCCTCCTACAATGAGCAGTTCTTC
>NA|few|TRBJ2-3|TRBV5-5
CASSLGGEDTDTQYF
TGTGCCAGCAGCTTGGGGGGAGAAGACACAGATACGCAGTATTTT
>NA|few|TRBJ2-7|TRBV4-1
CASSQGRTGYEQYF
TGCGCCAGCAGCCAGGGGAGAACGGGTTACGAGCAGTACTTC
>TRBD2|many|TRBJ2-3|TRBV7-9
CASSLEAGGPPDTQYF
TGTGCCAGCAGCTTAGAAGCGGGAGGGCCCCCAGATACGCAGTATTTT
>NA|NA|TRBJ1-1|TRBV7-9
CASSPPVGHLNTEAFF
TGTGCCAGCAGTCCCCCCGTAGGGCACTTGAACACTGAAGCTTTCTTT
>TRBD2|NA|TRBJ2-1|TRBV3-1
CASSPPGLADYNEQFF
TGTGCCAGCAGCCCGCCAGGGCTAGCGGATTACAATGAGCAGTTCTTC
>TRBD2|few|TRBJ2-5|TRBV10-3
CAISPLAGVETQYF
TGTGCCATCAGCCCGTTAGCGGGAGTAGAGACCCAGTACTTC
>TRBD2|NA|TRBJ2-3|TRBV5-1
CASSFFPGTSVLSTDTQYF
TGCGCCAGCAGCTTTTTTCCCGGGACTAGCGTCTTAAGCACAGATACGCAGTATTTT
>TRBD1|NA|TRBJ2-4|TRBV18
CASSLSGQGGNIQYF
TGTGCCAGCTCACTATCGGGACAGGGAGGAAACATTCAGTACTTC
>NA|few|TRBJ2-3|TRBV7-9
CASSSPQGPTQYF
TGTGCCAGCAGCTCACCCCAGGGGCCTACGCAGTATTTT
>TRBD1|NA|TRBJ1-3|TRBV2
CALHRGIERNGNTIYF
TGTGCCTTACACAGGGGGATCGAGCGGAACGGAAACACCATATATTTT
>NA|NA|TRBJ2-2|TRBV5-1
CASSSGTGAVTGELFF
TGCGCCAGCAGCTCGGGGACGGGGGCGGTGACCGGGGAGCTGTTTTTT
>NA|NA|TRBJ1-1|TRBV5-1
CASSSWEEGVAFF
TGCGCCAGCAGCTCCTGGGAGGAGGGGGTAGCTTTCTTT
>NA|NA|TRBJ2-7|TRBV20-1
CSARVGAGEPDEQYF
TGCAGTGCTAGAGTTGGGGCAGGGGAACCTGACGAGCAGTACTTC
>TRBD1|NA|TRBJ2-5|TRBV25-1
CASSEIRTGPSETQYF
TGTGCCAGCAGTGAAATCCGGACAGGGCCCTCAGAGACCCAGTACTTC
>NA|NA|TRBJ2-2|TRBV6-4
CASSEVHTGELFF
TGTGCCAGCAGTGAAGTCCACACCGGGGAGCTGTTTTTT
>NA|NA|TRBJ1-5|TRBV4-1
CASSQDISSGQPQHF
TGCGCCAGCAGCCAAGATATTTCTTCCGGTCAGCCCCAGCATTTT
>TRBD2|NA|TRBJ2-7|TRBV9
CASSEGLAGGNTYEQYF
TGTGCCAGCAGCGAGGGACTAGCGGGAGGAAACACCTACGAGCAGTACTTC
>NA|NA|TRBJ1-1|TRBV25-1
CASRSQGFMNTEAFF
TGTGCCAGCAGATCTCAGGGGTTCATGAACACTGAAGCTTTCTTT
>NA|NA|TRBJ2-7|TRBV5-1
CASSFLRGYEQYF
TGCGCCAGCAGCTTCTTGAGGGGTTACGAGCAGTACTTC
>TRBD2|NA|TRBJ2-3|TRBV20-1
CSVGSGRPDTQYF
TGCAGTGTCGGTAGCGGGAGACCAGATACGCAGTATTTT
>NA|NA|TRBJ2-1|TRBV12-3/TRBV12-4
CASTFLGGAYYNEQFF
TGTGCCAGCACTTTTTTGGGGGGGGCCTACTACAATGAGCAGTTCTTC
>NA|NA|TRBJ2-3|TRBV5-1
CASSLRGARSTDTQYF
TGCGCCAGCAGCTTAAGGGGGGCTCGGAGCACAGATACGCAGTATTTT
>NA|NA|TRBJ2-3|TRBV5-5
CASSLGVPDTQYF
TGTGCCAGCAGCTTGGGCGTCCCAGATACGCAGTATTTT
>NA|NA|TRBJ1-6|TRBV4-2
CASSQGGAGWSSPLHF
TGTGCCAGCAGCCAAGGGGGGGCAGGGTGGAGTTCACCCCTCCACTTT
>NA|few|TRBJ1-1|TRBV4-1
CASSQVTGRQNTEAFF
TGCGCCAGCAGCCAAGTAACAGGGCGTCAGAACACTGAAGCTTTCTTT
>NA|few|TRBJ2-4|TRBV5-1
CASSPTEAKNIQYF
TGCGCCAGCAGCCCCACAGAGGCCAAAAACATTCAGTACTTC
>NA|NA|TRBJ2-1|TRBV27
CASSIPMTGYNEQFF
TGTGCCAGCAGTATCCCAATGACCGGCTACAATGAGCAGTTCTTC
>NA|few|TRBJ2-7|TRBV6-1
CASSPDREGISYEQYF
TGTGCCAGCAGTCCCGACAGGGAGGGGATCTCCTACGAGCAGTACTTC
>NA|NA|TRBJ1-4|TRBV5-1
CASSLEGGLAEKLFF
TGCGCCAGCAGCTTGGAAGGGGGGCTGGCGGAAAAACTGTTTTTT
>NA|many|TRBJ1-1|TRBV5-1
CASSLEVNTEAFF
TGCGCCAGCAGCTTGGAGGTGAACACTGAAGCTTTCTTT
>NA|NA|TRBJ1-2|TRBV3-1
CASSQSFFGSGHGYTF
TGTGCCAGCAGCCAATCATTTTTTGGGTCAGGACATGGCTACACCTTC
>TRBD2|NA|TRBJ2-2|TRBV7-2
CASSFTGTSVTGELFF
TGTGCCAGCAGCTTTACCGGGACTAGCGTCACCGGGGAGCTGTTTTTT
>TRBD1|few|TRBJ1-2|TRBV7-9
CASRGQGINYGYTF
TGTGCCAGCAGGGGACAGGGTATCAACTATGGCTACACCTTC
>NA|few|TRBJ1-1|TRBV29-1
CSVEQGWNTEAFF
TGCAGCGTTGAACAGGGGTGGAACACTGAAGCTTTCTTT
>NA|NA|TRBJ2-1|TRBV10-1
CATSRGRRLDYNEQFF
TGCGCCACCTCGAGAGGACGGCGATTGGACTACAATGAGCAGTTCTTC
>NA|few|TRBJ2-2|TRBV12-3/TRBV12-4
CASSRVVGELFF
TGTGCCAGCAGCCGCGTTGTCGGGGAGCTGTTTTTT
>NA|NA|TRBJ1-1|TRBV19
CASSIRDFNTEAFF
TGTGCCAGTAGTATAAGGGATTTCAACACTGAAGCTTTCTTT
>NA|few|TRBJ1-5|TRBV5-1
CASSLYGENNQPQHF
TGCGCCAGCAGCTTATACGGGGAGAACAATCAGCCCCAGCATTTT
>TRBD1|few|TRBJ2-1|TRBV5-1
CASSLDGDSSYNEQFF
TGCGCCAGCAGCTTGGACGGGGACAGCTCCTACAATGAGCAGTTCTTC
>NA|NA|TRBJ1-1|TRBV12-3/TRBV12-4
CATRGQGVDTEAFF
TGTGCCACCAGGGGTCAGGGTGTTGACACTGAAGCTTTCTTT
>NA|many|TRBJ2-2|TRBV12-3/TRBV12-4
CASSMTDANTGELFF
TGTGCCAGCAGCATGACAGATGCGAACACCGGGGAGCTGTTTTTT
>TRBD2|NA|TRBJ2-3|TRBV20-1
CSAVAGLGLDTQYF
TGCAGTGCCGTAGCGGGACTAGGTCTGGATACGCAGTATTTT
>NA|NA|TRBJ2-7|TRBV29-1
CSVALAGSGYEQYF
TGCAGCGTTGCGCTTGCCGGGAGTGGGTACGAGCAGTACTTC
>NA|few|TRBJ2-7|TRBV20-1
CSAAMRPQGSYEQYF
TGCAGTGCTGCCATGAGACCACAGGGCTCGTACGAGCAGTACTTC
>NA|few|TRBJ1-4|TRBV20-1
CSAGRRGNEKLFF
TGCAGTGCTGGGCGGCGCGGGAATGAAAAACTGTTTTTT
>NA|few|TRBJ1-2|TRBV12-3/TRBV12-4
CASSPGLINYGYTF
TGTGCCAGCAGTCCTGGACTGATTAACTATGGCTACACCTTC
>TRBD1|few|TRBJ2-7|TRBV20-1
CSALGQKNSYEQYF
TGCAGTGCGCTGGGACAGAAAAATTCCTACGAGCAGTACTTC
>TRBD2|few|TRBJ2-1|TRBV19
CARRAGPTYNEQFF
TGTGCCAGGCGAGCGGGGCCCACCTACAATGAGCAGTTCTTC
>NA|few|TRBJ2-5|TRBV29-1
CSVGLQETQYF
TGCAGCGTTGGACTTCAAGAGACCCAGTACTTC
>TRBD2|NA|TRBJ2-1|TRBV20-1
CSVLGLAEYNEQFF
TGCAGTGTTTTAGGACTAGCGGAATACAATGAGCAGTTCTTC
>NA|few|TRBJ2-7|TRBV20-1
CSAQHPWSYEQYF
TGCAGTGCCCAACACCCTTGGTCCTACGAGCAGTACTTC
>TRBD2|NA|TRBJ2-1|TRBV14
CASSQGSGSFSEQFF
TGTGCCAGCAGCCAAGGGAGCGGGAGTTTCAGTGAGCAGTTCTTC
>NA|few|TRBJ2-1|TRBV27
CASRFRDYNEQFF
TGTGCCAGCAGGTTTAGGGACTACAATGAGCAGTTCTTC
>TRBD2|many|TRBJ2-7|TRBV5-1
CASSLGLAGGSYEQYF
TGCGCCAGCAGCTTGGGACTAGCGGGAGGTTCTTACGAGCAGTACTTC
>TRBD1|NA|TRBJ1-4|TRBV5-1
CASSGTGGAYEKLFF
TGCGCCAGCAGCGGGACAGGGGGCGCGTATGAAAAACTGTTTTTT
>NA|few|TRBJ1-1|TRBV7-8
CASSFQTTNTEAFF
TGTGCCAGCAGCTTTCAAACAACGAACACTGAAGCTTTCTTT
>TRBD2|NA|TRBJ2-2|TRBV9
CASSAGLENTGELFF
TGTGCCAGCAGCGCGGGACTAGAGAACACCGGGGAGCTGTTTTTT
>NA|NA|TRBJ1-5|TRBV27
CASSLGAALSNQPQHF
TGTGCCAGCAGTTTAGGGGCAGCTCTTAGCAATCAGCCCCAGCATTTT